These T cell receptor beta chains were read from a single sample in a study of somatic mutations in cytotoxic T cells in rheumatoid arthritis. Measured with immunoSEQ multiplex PCR; TCRdb has only the in-frame clones, and not every one. The sample lists about 18,000 clones; over 60% were seen once. The sequenced sample was CD8+ T cells sorted from blood. These receptors originate from an adult with rheumatoid arthritis. Each CDR3 is given with its conserved first and last residue. A D gene is named only where the DNA matches it firmly. The size of a clone is reported for some rows only, either as once, few or many, or as a class for expanded clones.

-,once,TRBV2,TRBJ1-6,TGTGCCAGCGCGGAAGGGCGGAATTCACCCCTCCACTTT,CASAEGRNSPLHF
TRBD2,-,TRBV2,TRBJ2-3,TGTGCCAGCAAGCAGGCCGGGACTATCACAGATACGCAGTATTTT,CASKQAGTITDTQYF
TRBD2,-,TRBV14,TRBJ2-3,TGTGCCAGCAGCCCCAAGGGACTAGCGGGGTCAGATACGCAGTATTTT,CASSPKGLAGSDTQYF
TRBD2,-,TRBV11-2,TRBJ2-7,TGTGCCAGCAGCTTTTCGCGGGGGGTATACTACGAGCAGTACTTC,CASSFSRGVYYEQYF
-,few,TRBV5-4,TRBJ2-1,TGTGCCAGCAGCTTGGGAGGGAGCGGGGAGCAGTTCTTC,CASSLGGSGEQFF
-,once,TRBV15,TRBJ2-7,TGTGCCACCAGCAGTCCGGGGCGCGCCTACGAGCAGTACTTC,CATSSPGRAYEQYF
-,-,TRBV27,TRBJ1-5,TGTGCCAGCAGTTTATCGAGGCACCAGCCCCAGCATTTT,CASSLSRHQPQHF
TRBD2,-,TRBV27,TRBJ2-2,TGTGCCAGCAGCTGGATAACTAGCGGTACCACCGGGGAGCTGTTTTTT,CASSWITSGTTGELFF
-,-,TRBV20-1,TRBJ1-1,TGCAGTGCTAGAGATGAAGGGGTCGCTTTCTTT,CSARDEGVAFF
-,-,TRBV28,TRBJ2-5,TGTGCCAGCAGCCCGGGACTCGAGAGAGAGACCCAGTACTTC,CASSPGLERETQYF
TRBD1,-,TRBV28,TRBJ1-1,TGTGCCAGCGGCAGGACAGGGGTGGGCACTGAAGCTTTCTTT,CASGRTGVGTEAFF
-,few,TRBV27,TRBJ2-1,TGTGCCAGCAGTTTAGACTACAATGAGCAGTTCTTC,CASSLDYNEQFF
-,-,TRBV29-1,TRBJ1-1,TGCAGCGCGGACGGCCCGAACACTGAAGCTTTCTTT,CSADGPNTEAFF
-,few,TRBV6-5,TRBJ1-6,TGTGCCAGCAGTTCGACATACCCAGAAGTTAATTCACCCCTCCACTTT,CASSSTYPEVNSPLHF
TRBD1,-,TRBV11-2,TRBJ2-5,TGTGCCAGCAGCTTAACACAGGGGTGGGAGACCCAGTACTTC,CASSLTQGWETQYF
-,-,TRBV15,TRBJ1-1,TGTGCCACCAGCAGATCCCTTTCGGGTAACACTGAAGCTTTCTTT,CATSRSLSGNTEAFF
TRBD2,-,TRBV9,TRBJ2-1,TGTGCCAGCAGTGGGCAAAGCGGGGGTGGCATCAATGAGCAGTTCTTC,CASSGQSGGGINEQFF
-,-,TRBV5-4,TRBJ2-2,TGTGCCAGCTTACTCGACACCGGGGAGCTGTTTTTT,CASLLDTGELFF
-,-,TRBV6-5,TRBJ2-7,TGTGCCAGCAGTTTTACAGGGGGGGGATACGAGCAGTACTTC,CASSFTGGGYEQYF
-,-,TRBV5-8,TRBJ2-2,TGTGCCCGACTGAACAAGAAAGAGAACGGGGAGCTGTTTTTT,CARLNKKENGELFF
TRBD1,-,TRBV2,TRBJ2-7,TGTGCCAGCAGTGACAACCGGGACAGGGCCCACGAGCAGTACTTC,CASSDNRDRAHEQYF
-,-,TRBV11-2,TRBJ2-3,TGTGCCAGCAGCTTCACAAGGGGGGGGGTAGATACGCAGTATTTT,CASSFTRGGVDTQYF
-,-,TRBV19,TRBJ1-5,TGTGCCACCAAGGCATGGGATAGCAATCAGCCCCAGCATTTT,CATKAWDSNQPQHF
-,-,TRBV30,TRBJ1-4,TGTGCCTGGAGGAAACAGGGACCTAATGAAAAACTGTTTTTT,CAWRKQGPNEKLFF
TRBD1,-,TRBV9,TRBJ1-1,TGTGCCAGCAGCACCTCCGGGACAGGGTTGGTGGGCACTGAAGCTTTCTTT,CASSTSGTGLVGTEAFF
-,-,TRBV5-6,TRBJ2-4,TGTGCCAGCAGCCTGGACGCTTATCTAGCCAAAAACATTCAGTACTTC,CASSLDAYLAKNIQYF
TRBD1,-,TRBV7-9,TRBJ1-1,TGTGCCAGCAGAGGGACAGGGACCAAAGCTTTCTTT,CASRGTGTKAFF
-,once,TRBV7-2,TRBJ2-1,TGTGCCAGCAGCTTAGACTCCTACAATGAGCAGTTCTTC,CASSLDSYNEQFF